This entry is about one T cell receptor beta chain. Sequencing was performed with immunoSEQ multiplex PCR; in TCRdb, only in-frame clones are kept and a portion is missing. Among approximately 76,000 clones, approximately 89% were seen once, and the ten largest hold roughly 1.9%. J was trimmed by 8 bases and V by 10 bases; bases with no gene match: 15. The CDR3 totals 15 residues. The germline gives CDR1 ENHRY, CDR2 SYGVKD. These data come from a study of blood T cell repertoires in COVID-19. This clonotype was sampled from a woman aged 55-70 years with acute or convalescent COVID-19. The chain combines TRBV10-3 with TRBJ2-2; 8 positions agree with TRBD1. The specimen was peripheral blood. As DNA, the CDR3 is TGTGCCACAAGACAGGGGCTAAATCCGAATGGGGAGCTGTTTTTT. Translating gives CATRQGLNPNGELFF.